What follows describes a single T cell receptor (beta chain). One entry per CDR3 protein results from TCRdb running MiXCR on the 5' RACE reads. The data hold tens of thousands of distinct CDR3 sequences, with about 13% observed a single time. This CDR3 is 12 amino acids long. The J segment lost 8 bases and the V segment lost 5 bases, leaving 1 base of the junction unmatched. CDR1 MNHEY and CDR2 SVGEGT come from the germline V gene. The data originate from a study of early T cells in non-severe SARS-CoV-2 infection. The sequence came from an adult who was a healthcare worker with PCR-confirmed SARS-CoV-2 infection or an uninfected control (not recorded which). V gene TRBV6-2 or TRBV6-3 combines with J gene TRBJ2-1; 9 positions match TRBD2. The sample was whole blood, taken at baseline. CDR3 bases: TGTGCCAGCAGTCGGACTAGCGATGAGCAGTTCTTC. The encoded protein is CASSRTSDEQFF.